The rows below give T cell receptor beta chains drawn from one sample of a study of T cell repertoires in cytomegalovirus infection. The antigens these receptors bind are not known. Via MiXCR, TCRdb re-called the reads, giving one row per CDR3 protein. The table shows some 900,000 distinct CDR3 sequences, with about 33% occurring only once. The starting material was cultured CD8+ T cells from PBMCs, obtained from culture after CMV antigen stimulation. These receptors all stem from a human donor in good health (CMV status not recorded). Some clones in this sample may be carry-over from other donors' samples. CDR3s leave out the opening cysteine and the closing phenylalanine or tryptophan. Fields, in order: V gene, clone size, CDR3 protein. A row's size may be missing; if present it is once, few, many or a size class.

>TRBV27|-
ASSLSRPARVDGYT
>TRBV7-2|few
ASSLVLFSYNEQF
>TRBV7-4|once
ASSVDRGSEAF
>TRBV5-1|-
ATTREGGNEQF
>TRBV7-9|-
ASSLEAGENTEAF
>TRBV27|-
ASTTEGGLAGGPGDGELF
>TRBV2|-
ASKTYEQY
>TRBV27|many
ASSLGVLTDTQY
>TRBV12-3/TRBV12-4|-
ASTLQGLCEQY
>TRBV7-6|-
ASSPRGGRNEQF
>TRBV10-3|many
AISPDLLDIQY
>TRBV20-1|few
SPRDSSYNEQF
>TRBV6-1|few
ASSAGGYTEAF
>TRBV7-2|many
ASSLEGASYNEQF
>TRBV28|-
ASSFPLGGGEDTQY
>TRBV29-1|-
SVEDPRQGSSYEQY
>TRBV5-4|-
ASSFEGYLNEQF
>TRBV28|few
ASSLVPGLGGELF
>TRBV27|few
ASKAIGTGNTEAF
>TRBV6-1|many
ASRGAGRSYNEQF
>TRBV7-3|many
ASSPNRGRGGELF
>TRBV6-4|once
ASSVGQEQETQY
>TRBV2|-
ASSGLPTSTDTQY
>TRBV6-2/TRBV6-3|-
ASSYPWDQNTEAF
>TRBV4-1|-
ASSAHPQMHNEQF
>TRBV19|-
ASSLLGSGANVLT